This T cell receptor (beta chain) is from a study of long-term antiretroviral therapy in people with HIV. Whole-study findings and limits: Blood specimens, gathered between 2004 and 2017, were possibly obtained under older ART regimens.

At the survey level, the v3.0 immunoSEQ assay was run. Measured with immunoSEQ multiplex PCR; TCRdb has only the in-frame clones, and not every one. The sample lists 26,000 or so clones; about 82% were seen once. Of note for this clone: Its antigen is currently unknown.

Germline V gene lookup returns CDR1 LNHDA and CDR2 SQIVND (reference sequence). There are 14 residues in the CDR3. The germline V and J ends were trimmed by 4 bases and 2 bases, with 12 bases remaining between them. The specimen comprised unsorted PBMCs, sampled 0.8 years before starting antiretroviral therapy. The J gene is TRBJ2-7, the V gene TRBV19; D may be TRBD1 or TRBD2 (5 bases each). The TCR comes from a man aged 18 to 35 with HIV. CDR3 in DNA: TGTGCCAGTAGTACACGGGACCAAACCTACGAGCAGTACTTC. Residues: CASSTRDQTYEQYF.